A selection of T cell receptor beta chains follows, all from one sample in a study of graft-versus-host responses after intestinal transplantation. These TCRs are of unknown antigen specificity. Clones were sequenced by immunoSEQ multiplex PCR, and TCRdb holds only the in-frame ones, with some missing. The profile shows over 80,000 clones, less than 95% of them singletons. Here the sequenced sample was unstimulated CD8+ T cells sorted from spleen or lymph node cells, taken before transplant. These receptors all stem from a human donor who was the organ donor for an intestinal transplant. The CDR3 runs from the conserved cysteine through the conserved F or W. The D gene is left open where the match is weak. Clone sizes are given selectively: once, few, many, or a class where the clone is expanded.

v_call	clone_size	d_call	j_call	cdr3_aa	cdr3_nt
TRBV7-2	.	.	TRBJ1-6	CASSREGSSYNSPLHF	TGTGCCAGCAGTCGGGAGGGGAGCTCCTATAATTCACCCCTCCACTTT
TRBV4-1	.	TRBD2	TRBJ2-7	CASSQATSGGYEQYF	TGCGCCAGCAGCCAAGCAACTAGCGGGGGCTACGAGCAGTACTTC
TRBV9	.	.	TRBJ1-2	CASSVALNYGYTF	TGTGCCAGCAGCGTAGCACTTAACTATGGCTACACCTTC
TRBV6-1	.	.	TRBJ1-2	CASTDGGIYGYTF	TGTGCCAGCACCGATGGCGGCATTTATGGCTACACCTTC
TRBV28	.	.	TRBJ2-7	CASSPRGGRGTSYEQYF	TGTGCCAGCAGTCCACGAGGGGGGAGGGGAACCTCCTACGAGCAGTACTTC
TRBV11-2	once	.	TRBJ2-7	CASSFGGLKGKAPYEQYF	TGTGCCAGCAGCTTTGGAGGGTTGAAAGGAAAAGCCCCCTACGAGCAGTACTTC
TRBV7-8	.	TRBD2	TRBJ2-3	CASSLAGGGPDTQYF	TGTGCCAGCAGCTTAGCAGGCGGGGGGCCAGATACGCAGTATTTT
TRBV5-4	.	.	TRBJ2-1	CASSLEGLGTYNEQFF	TGTGCCAGCAGCTTGGAGGGCCTCGGGACCTACAATGAGCAGTTCTTC
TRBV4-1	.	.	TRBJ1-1	CASSQGLGLEGTEAFF	TGCGCCAGCAGCCAAGGGCTCGGTTTGGAGGGCACTGAAGCTTTCTTT
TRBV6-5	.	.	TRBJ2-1	CASSRGDLKGTEQFF	TGTGCCAGCAGCCGCGGGGACTTGAAAGGGACTGAGCAGTTCTTC
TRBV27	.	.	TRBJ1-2	CASSLGGGGGYTF	TGTGCCAGCAGTTTGGGGGGAGGAGGAGGCTACACCTTC
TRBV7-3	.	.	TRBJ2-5	CASSLWGGETQYF	TGTGCCAGCAGCTTATGGGGCGGTGAGACCCAGTACTTC
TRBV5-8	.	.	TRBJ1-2	CASSLVNSGYTF	TGTGCCAGCAGCTTGGTTAACAGTGGCTACACCTTC
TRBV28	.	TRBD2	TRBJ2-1	CASSAVLAGGSGEQFF	TGTGCCAGCAGTGCCGTCCTAGCGGGGGGTTCGGGTGAGCAGTTCTTC
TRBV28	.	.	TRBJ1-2	CASMLGYGQNYGYTF	TGTGCCAGCATGTTGGGATACGGACAGAACTATGGCTACACCTTT
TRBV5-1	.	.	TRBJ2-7	CASSLGGTEQYF	TGCGCCAGCAGCTTGGGAGGAACCGAGCAGTACTTC
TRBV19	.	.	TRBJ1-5	CASGRTDYSNQPQHF	TGTGCCAGCGGGAGGACGGATTATAGCAATCAGCCCCAGCATTTT
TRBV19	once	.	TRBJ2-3	CASSPGDTQYF	TGTGCCAGTAGCCCCGGAGATACGCAGTATTTT
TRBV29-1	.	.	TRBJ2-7	CSVVWENYEQYF	TGCAGCGTTGTATGGGAGAACTACGAGCAGTACTTC
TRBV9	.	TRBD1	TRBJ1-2	CASSVDKDRGFLNYGYTF	TGTGCCAGCAGCGTAGATAAGGACAGGGGGTTTCTCAACTATGGCTACACCTTC
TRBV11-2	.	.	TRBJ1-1	CASSPGQTEAFF	TGTGCCAGCAGTCCAGGACAGACTGAAGCTTTCTTT
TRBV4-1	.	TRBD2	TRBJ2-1	CASSPTSGLPRGEQFF	TGCGCCAGCAGCCCAACTAGCGGGTTACCACGGGGTGAGCAGTTCTTC
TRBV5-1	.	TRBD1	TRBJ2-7	CASSLGTGTAYEQYF	TGCGCCAGCAGCTTGGGTACCGGGACAGCATACGAGCAGTACTTC
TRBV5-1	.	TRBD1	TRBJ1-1	CASSLGAGQGLMNTEAFF	TGCGCCAGCAGCTTGGGTGCGGGACAGGGCCTTATGAACACTGAAGCTTTCTTT
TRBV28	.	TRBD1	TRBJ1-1	CASSLWTGGDEAFF	TGTGCCAGCAGTTTATGGACAGGGGGTGATGAAGCTTTCTTT
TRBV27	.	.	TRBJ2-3	CASSPQTSRGSDTQYF	TGTGCCAGCAGTCCACAGACTAGTAGGGGCTCAGATACGCAGTATTTT
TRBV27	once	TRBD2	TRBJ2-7	CASSFSRGGNEQYF	TGTGCCAGCAGTTTCAGCCGGGGGGGAAACGAGCAGTACTTC
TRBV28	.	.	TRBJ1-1	CASSFTGGWSTEAFF	TGTGCCAGCAGTTTTACGGGGGGATGGAGCACTGAAGCTTTCTTT